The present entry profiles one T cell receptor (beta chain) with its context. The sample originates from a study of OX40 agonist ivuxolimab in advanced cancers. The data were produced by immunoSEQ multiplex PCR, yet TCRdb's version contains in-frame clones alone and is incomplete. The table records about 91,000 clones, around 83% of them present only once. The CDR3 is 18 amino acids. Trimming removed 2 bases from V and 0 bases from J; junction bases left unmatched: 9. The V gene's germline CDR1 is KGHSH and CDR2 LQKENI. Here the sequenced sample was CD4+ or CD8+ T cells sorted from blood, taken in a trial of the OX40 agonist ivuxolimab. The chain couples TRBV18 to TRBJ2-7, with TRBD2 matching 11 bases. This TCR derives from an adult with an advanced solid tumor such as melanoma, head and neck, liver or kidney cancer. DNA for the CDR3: TGTGCCAGCTCACCAATCACTAGCGGGGGCGCGGGCTCCTACGAGCAGTACTTC. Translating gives CASSPITSGGAGSYEQYF.